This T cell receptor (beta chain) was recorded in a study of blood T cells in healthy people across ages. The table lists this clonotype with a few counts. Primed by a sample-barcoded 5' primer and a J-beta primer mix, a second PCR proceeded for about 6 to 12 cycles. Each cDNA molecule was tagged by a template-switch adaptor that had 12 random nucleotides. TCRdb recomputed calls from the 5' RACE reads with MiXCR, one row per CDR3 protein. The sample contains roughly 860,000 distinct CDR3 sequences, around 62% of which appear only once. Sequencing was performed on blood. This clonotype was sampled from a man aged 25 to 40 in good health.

The CDR3 DNA follows: TGTGCCAGCAGCTTAGGGCCCACGGCTCAAGAGACCCAGTACTTC. This encodes CASSLGPTAQETQYF. The V call is TRBV7-6, the J call TRBJ2-5; D is uncertain. Germline lookup yields CDR1 SGHVS and CDR2 FNYEAQ. V lost 1 base to trimming and J lost 2 bases, with 11 bases between them. The CDR3 consists of 15 residues.